Sequencing of this TCR beta chain was carried out in a study of blood T cell repertoires in COVID-19. Study at large: COVID-19 samples collected from the United States, Italy and Spain covered acute and convalescent phases. The analysed material was cDNA or gDNA that came from T cells, B-cell-depleted T cells, or PBMCs.

This CDR3 has 15 residues. Germline V gene data show CDR1 as LGHNA and CDR2 as YNFKEQ. Trimming removed 0 bases at V and 0 bases at J, with 8 bases between. Original methodology: Amplification with reference gene primers provided the estimates of nucleated cell counts. Libraries were prepared by immunoSEQ multiplex PCR; TCRdb keeps only in-frame clonotypes and omits some of them. V, J and clone size are taken as reported in that table, and D and trimming were inferred from the DNA itself. The sample lists about 260,000 clones; 85% to 90% were seen once. The clonotype comes from a woman aged 40-49 years with acute or convalescent COVID-19. Sequencing was performed on peripheral blood. The rearrangement uses TRBV4-2 and TRBJ1-2; D is undetermined. CDR3 sequence (DNA): TGTGCCAGCAGCCAAGATGACGGGACTAACTATGGCTACACCTTC. Translation: CASSQDDGTNYGYTF.